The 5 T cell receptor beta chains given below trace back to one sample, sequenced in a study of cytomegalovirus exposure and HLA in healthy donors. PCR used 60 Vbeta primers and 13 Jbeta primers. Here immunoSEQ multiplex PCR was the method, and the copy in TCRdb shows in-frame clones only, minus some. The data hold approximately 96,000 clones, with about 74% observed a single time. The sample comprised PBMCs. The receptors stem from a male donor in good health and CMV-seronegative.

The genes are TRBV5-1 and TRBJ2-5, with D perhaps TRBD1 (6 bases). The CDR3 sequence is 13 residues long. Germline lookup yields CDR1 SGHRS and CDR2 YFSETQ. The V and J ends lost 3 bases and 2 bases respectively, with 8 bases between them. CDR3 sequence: CASSWDKQETQYF. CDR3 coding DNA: TGCGCCAGCAGCTGGGACAAACAAGAGACCCAGTACTTC.

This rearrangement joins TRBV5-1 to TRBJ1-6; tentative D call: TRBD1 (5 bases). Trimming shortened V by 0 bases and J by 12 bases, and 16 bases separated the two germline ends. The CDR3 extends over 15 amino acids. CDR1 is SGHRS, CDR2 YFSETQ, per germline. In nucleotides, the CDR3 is TGCGCCAGCAGCTTGGAATGGGGGGGAGGAAAACCCCTCCACTTT. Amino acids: CASSLEWGGGKPLHF.

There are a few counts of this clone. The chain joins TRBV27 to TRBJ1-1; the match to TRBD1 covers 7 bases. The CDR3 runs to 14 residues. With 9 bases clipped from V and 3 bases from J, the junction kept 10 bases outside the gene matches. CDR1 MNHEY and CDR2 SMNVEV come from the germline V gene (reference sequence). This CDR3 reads CASRRGRGYTEAFF. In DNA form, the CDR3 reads TGTGCCAGTCGGAGGGGGCGCGGGTACACTGAAGCTTTCTTT.

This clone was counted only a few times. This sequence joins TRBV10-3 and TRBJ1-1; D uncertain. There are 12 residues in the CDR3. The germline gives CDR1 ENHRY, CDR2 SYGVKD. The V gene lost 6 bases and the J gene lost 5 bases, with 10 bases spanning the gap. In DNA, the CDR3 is TGTGCCATCAGGGGAGAAGGGACTGAAGCTTTCTTT. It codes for CAIRGEGTEAFF.

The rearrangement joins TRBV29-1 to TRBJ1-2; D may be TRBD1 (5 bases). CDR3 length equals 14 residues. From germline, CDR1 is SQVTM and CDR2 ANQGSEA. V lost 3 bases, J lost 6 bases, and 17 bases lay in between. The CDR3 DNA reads TGCAGCGTTGATGTTGGGGTTGGGGGGAATGGCTACACCTTC. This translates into CSVDVGVGGNGYTF. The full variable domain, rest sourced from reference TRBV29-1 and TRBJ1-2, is SAVISQKPSRDICQRGTSLTIQCQVDSQVTMMFWYRQQPGQSLTLIATANQGSEATYESGFVIDKFPISRPNLTFSTLTVSNMSPEDSSIYLCSVDVGVGGNGYTFGSGTRLTVV.